This T cell receptor (beta chain) was sequenced during a study of blood T cell repertoires in COVID-19. With 0 bases clipped from V and 2 bases from J, the junction kept 9 bases outside the gene matches. CDR1 SEHNR and CDR2 FQNEAQ come from the germline V gene (reference sequence). CDR3 length: 19 residues. Repertoires were generated with immunoSEQ multiplex PCR, while TCRdb's copy carries only in-frame clones and drops some. The sample holds about 310,000 clones, approximately 86% seen once. The rearrangement uses TRBV7-9 and TRBJ2-6; 8 bases line up with TRBD1. This clonotype was obtained from a man between 65 and 80 years old with acute or convalescent COVID-19. The sample comprised peripheral blood. This CDR3 is CASSLAGTGLLTGANVLTF. CDR3 bases: TGTGCCAGCAGCTTAGCCGGGACAGGCCTTCTCACTGGGGCCAACGTCCTGACTTTC.